The TCR beta chain described here comes from a study of cytomegalovirus exposure and HLA in healthy donors. Study details: Of over 350 genotyped donors, roughly 81% grouped in the Caucasian-associated ancestry cluster. Findings and limits, study-wide: When a later analysis was performed, an Asian-associated ancestry cluster reportedly had fewer N-insertions than the approximately 600-donor mean. The authors confirmed in vitro that a few CMV-associated chains were specific for CMV antigens. V- and J-gene trimming of TCR beta was linked (in a later analysis) to a missense DCLRE1C variant.

This PCR relied on a set of 60 Vbeta primers and 13 Jbeta primers. Some clones are missing from TCRdb's copy, which holds only in-frame ones; the method was immunoSEQ multiplex PCR. The table has 100,000 or so clones, approximately 63% seen once. About this clone: What it binds is not known.

Sequencing used PBMCs. The TCR sequence derives from a woman in her 30s in good health and CMV-seronegative.

Here the CDR3 reads CASSPPIASSYNEQFF. DNA of the CDR3: TGTGCCAGCAGCCCCCCCATAGCGAGCTCCTACAATGAGCAGTTCTTC. J is TRBJ2-1 and V is TRBV9; perhaps TRBD2 as D (5 bases). Trimming took 4 bases from V and 0 from J, leaving 14 bases between them. The CDR3 is 16 residues long. Per germline, CDR1 SGDLS and CDR2 YYNGEE.